The TCR beta chain described here comes from a study of T cell changes during pregnancy in multiple sclerosis (dated by TCRdb to the late 2010s). Concerning the study at large: Changes in the T cell repertoire over the course of pregnancy were examined in this study in women with multiple sclerosis.

Worth noting for this clone: The specificity of this receptor is unknown. No much larger clone exists at a distance of one base, and base qualities are not known.

Library method: the immunoSEQ multiplex PCR assay. Sourced from immuneACCESS, this table was stored by TCRdb with only in-frame sequences that have V and J called. A share of the clones is absent; for the studies checked, an unresolved V gene accounts for under half, and the remainder has no known explanation. Counted in this sample were over 75,000 clones; approximately 92% of them appeared once. Jointly, the top ten make up about 2.7% of the sample. This clonotype was sampled from a female donor with multiple sclerosis, enrolled in a pregnancy study. The sample here was peripheral blood, taken in the first trimester of pregnancy.

The DNA is TGTGCCAGCAGCTTCCCAGGTCAAGAGACCCAGTACTTC. This codes for CASSFPGQETQYF. The rearranged segments are TRBV28 and TRBJ2-5; there is no confident call for the D gene. V and J lose 6 bases and 2 bases, and a span of 10 bases separates them. Spanning cysteine to phenylalanine, the CDR3 consists of 13 amino acids. The sequence is cut down to CDR3 DNA, 39 bases in frame from base 1. As encoded in the germline V gene, CDR1 is MDHEN while CDR2 is SYDVKM.